The clone carrying this TCR beta chain is categorized as medium-sized (0.01 to 0.1%). What it recognizes is unknown. Naive CD4+ cells had CD25+ Tregs removed. Study-level results: Tumor-infiltrating Treg TCR alpha and beta sequences overlapped most with tumor naive CD4+ T cells, then blood naive. The larger-cohort validation was restricted to a single TCR beta V-J rearrangement rather than whole repertoires.

The V gene's germline CDR1 is LGHNT and CDR2 FRNRAP. Deletions cut 4 bases from V and 6 bases from J, with 7 bases between. The CDR3 is 12 residues long. Full-length variable regions came from constant-region reverse primers plus semi-nested Nested Universal Primer A PCR. One entry per CDR3 protein, called by TCRdb with MiXCR from the 5' RACE reads. Here the sample spans fewer than 15,000 distinct CDR3 sequences, 23% being singletons. The chain employs TRBV12-5 and TRBJ2-1; D call uncertain. This clonotype originated in a female donor with breast cancer. Material: naive CD4+ T cells sorted from blood. Subset described: naive CD4+ T cells, CD4+CD45RA+CD25-. This CDR3 is CASGWESNEQFF. In DNA form, the CDR3 reads TGTGCTAGTGGTTGGGAATCCAATGAGCAGTTCTTC.